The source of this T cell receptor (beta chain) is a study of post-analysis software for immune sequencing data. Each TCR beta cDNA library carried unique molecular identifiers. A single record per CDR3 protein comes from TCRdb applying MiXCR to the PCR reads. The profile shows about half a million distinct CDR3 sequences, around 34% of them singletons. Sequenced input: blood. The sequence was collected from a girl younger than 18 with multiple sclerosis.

The CDR3 reads CSVEYRLYEQYF. The CDR3 DNA reads TGCAGCGTTGAATACAGGCTCTACGAGCAGTACTTC. The gene calls are TRBV29-1 and TRBJ2-7; the D gene is possibly TRBD1 (5 bases). The V and J ends lost 2 bases and 3 bases respectively, with 8 bases between them. CDR1 is SQVTM and CDR2 is ANQGSEA in the germline V gene. CDR3 length: 12 residues.